The 27 T cell receptor beta chains given below trace back to one sample, sequenced in a study of cytomegalovirus exposure and HLA in healthy donors. PCR used 60 Vbeta primers and 13 Jbeta primers. The assay was immunoSEQ multiplex PCR, and TCRdb's table has in-frame clones only and misses some. This table has approximately 120,000 clones, over 65% appearing once. Sequencing was performed on PBMCs. Receptors originate from a man in his late teens or twenties in good health and CMV-seronegative.

This clone appeared once. CDR3: CASSENGGGVSGYTF. Here the CDR3 DNA reads TGTGCCAGCAGTGAAAATGGGGGGGGCGTGTCTGGCTACACCTTC. V gene TRBV6-1 combines with J gene TRBJ1-2, with D possibly matching TRBD1 (6 bases). This CDR3 contains 15 residues. V was pared by 2 bases and J by 7 bases, with 17 bases between. CDR1 MNHNS and CDR2 SASEGT come from the germline V gene.

The chain is built from TRBV7-2 and TRBJ2-2; 7 nucleotides line up with TRBD2. Trimming removed 6 bases from V and 0 bases from J; junction bases left unmatched: 10. The germline CDR1 and CDR2 sequences are SGHTA and FQGNSA. This CDR3 spans 17 amino acids. CDR3 bases: TGTGCCAGCAGAAAGGGTTTAGCGGGCCCGAACACCGGGGAGCTGTTTTTT. Its translation: CASRKGLAGPNTGELFF.

V and J are TRBV7-2 and TRBJ2-7; 8 positions match TRBD1. Germline V gene sequence: CDR1 SGHTA, CDR2 FQGNSA. The ends lost 1 base at V and 1 base at J; junction bases unmatched: 3. This CDR3 is 15 amino acids long. The CDR3 DNA reads as TGTGCCAGCAGCTTAGGACAGGGGCAGTCCTACGAGCAGTACTTC. It encodes CASSLGQGQSYEQYF.

This clone appeared once. This chain uses TRBV10-3 with TRBJ1-3, with 7 positions matching TRBD1. The V gene's germline CDR1 is ENHRY and CDR2 SYGVKD. J was trimmed by 0 bases and V by 6 bases; bases with no gene match: 5. This CDR3 is built from 15 residues. The CDR3 spells CAIRGDSPSGNTIYF. CDR3 DNA sequence: TGTGCCATCAGGGGGGACAGTCCCTCTGGAAACACCATATATTTT.

CDR3: CASSLRQGNQPQHF. The DNA of the CDR3 is TGTGCCAGCAGCCTTCGACAGGGGAATCAGCCCCAGCATTTT. The rearrangement joins TRBV5-8 to TRBJ1-5; 8 bases are a match to TRBD1. This CDR3 has 14 amino acids. Germline V lookup: CDR1 SGHTS, CDR2 YDEGEE. The V and J ends lost 4 bases and 4 bases, in that order; junction bases with no gene match: 4.

The chain is built from TRBV28 and TRBJ1-3; possibly TRBD1 for D (5 bases). Germline V CDR1 and CDR2: MDHEN, SYDVKM. Trimming took 8 bases from V and 2 from J, leaving 16 bases between them. The CDR3 length is 15 residues. The CDR3 loop is CASLNRPTAGNTIYF. The CDR3 region has the DNA TGTGCCAGCCTTAACAGGCCCACCGCTGGAAACACCATATATTTT.

This sequence joins TRBV4-2 and TRBJ2-3; possibly TRBD2 for D (6 bases). Trimming stripped 0 bases from V and 3 bases from J, with 10 bases between. CDR1 and CDR2 (germline): LGHNA, YNFKEQ. The CDR3 extends over 15 amino acids. DNA of the CDR3: TGTGCCAGCAGCCAAGAAGGGCTAGCGACAGATACGCAGTATTTT. Translating it yields CASSQEGLATDTQYF.

This sequence joins TRBV10-1 and TRBJ2-5; D ambiguous. The CDR3 consists of 15 residues. Germline V gene sequence: CDR1 WNHNN, CDR2 SYGVQD (reference sequence). With 0 bases removed from V and 2 bases from J, the gap between germline ends came to 10 bases. In nucleotides, the CDR3 is TGCGCCAGCAGTGAGTCGAATGGCAGACAAGAGACCCAGTACTTC. This codes for CASSESNGRQETQYF.

The gene calls are TRBV15 and TRBJ2-1, with 8 positions matching TRBD1. The CDR3 spans 16 residues. Germline assignment: CDR1 LNHNV and CDR2 YYDKDF (reference sequence). V was pared by 0 bases and J by 8 bases, with 9 bases of the junction left unmatched. The CDR3 DNA reads as TGTGCCACCAGCAGAGAAGACAGGGGTTACCTCGATGAGCAGTTCTTC. Protein: CATSREDRGYLDEQFF.

A single count supports this clone. This chain links TRBV7-7 with TRBJ2-5; 8 nucleotides match TRBD1. The length of the CDR3 is 13 residues. Germline V gives CDR1 SSHAT, CDR2 FNYEAQ (reference sequence). With 6 bases clipped from V and 5 bases from J, the junction kept 5 bases outside the gene matches. CDR3 amino acids: CASSSDRGETQYF. CDR3 sequence (DNA): TGTGCCAGCAGTTCCGACAGGGGTGAGACCCAGTACTTC.

The CDR3 sequence is CASSRKDRGNTEAFF. CDR3 DNA sequence: TGTGCCAGCTCACGTAAGGACAGAGGGAACACTGAAGCTTTCTTT. The gene calls are TRBV18 and TRBJ1-1; D possibly corresponds to TRBD1 (6 bases). The CDR3 runs 15 residues. CDR1 and CDR2 (germline): KGHSH, LQKENI. Trimming removed 4 bases at V and 1 base at J, with 13 bases between.

This chain joins TRBV5-6 and TRBJ1-1; D gene unclear. The CDR3 runs 12 residues. Per germline, CDR1 SGHDT and CDR2 YYEEEE. Trimming pared 0 bases from V and 7 bases from J, leaving 7 bases between. CDR3 coding DNA: TGTGCCAGCAGCTTGGGATCAGTTGAAGCTTTCTTT. Its protein product is CASSLGSVEAFF.

This clone was detected a few times. The V and J genes are TRBV6-4 and TRBJ2-3, with 8 bases aligning to TRBD2. The germline V gene has CDR1 MRHNA and CDR2 SNTAGT. J gave up 4 bases and V 4 bases, and 4 bases lay outside the gene matches. The length of the CDR3 is 14 residues. The CDR3 region is CASSAAGEADTQYF. The CDR3 nucleotides are TGTGCCAGCAGTGCAGCGGGGGAGGCAGATACGCAGTATTTT.

The chain links TRBV18 to TRBJ1-2; no firm D call. CDR1 and CDR2 (germline): KGHSH, LQKENI. This CDR3 spans 13 amino acids. Trimming took 6 bases from V and 5 from J, leaving 13 bases between them. The DNA of the CDR3 is TGTGCCAGCTCCCTTACGTCAACTTATGGCTACACCTTC. It specifies CASSLTSTYGYTF.

V is TRBV7-6 and J is TRBJ2-7; 8 nucleotides match TRBD2. The V and J ends lost 5 bases and 1 base, in that order; junction bases with no gene match: 4. CDR1 is SGHVS, CDR2 FNYEAQ, per germline. This CDR3 is 14 amino acids long. The CDR3: CASSEAGGSYEQYF. The CDR3 DNA sequence: TGTGCCAGCAGCGAGGCGGGGGGATCCTACGAGCAGTACTTC.

The chain couples TRBV18 to TRBJ2-7; possibly TRBD1 for D (5 bases). This CDR3 has 13 residues. Germline V lookup: CDR1 KGHSH, CDR2 LQKENI. V was trimmed by 3 bases and J by 3 bases, leaving 9 bases between them. This CDR3 reads CASSPTVIYEQYF. CDR3 DNA: TGTGCCAGCTCACCGACAGTGATCTACGAGCAGTACTTC. Full variable domain (remainder filled in from reference TRBV18 and TRBJ2-7): NAGVMQNPRHLVRRRGQEARLRCSPMKGHSHVYWYRQLPEEGLKFMVYLQKENIIDESGMPKERFSAEFPKEGPSILRIQQVVRGDSAAYFCASSPTVIYEQYFGPGTRLTVT.

Comment on this clone: The same CDR3 is also encoded by other DNA sequences in this sample. This chain links TRBV7-9 with TRBJ1-4; 10 nucleotides align to TRBD1. V lost 5 bases, J lost 5 bases, and 5 bases stayed unmatched. The length of the CDR3 is 15 residues. Germline CDR1 is SEHNR and CDR2 is FQNEAQ (reference sequence). For the CDR3, the DNA is TGTGCCAGCAGCCCTCCGGGACAGGGGAATGAAAAACTGTTTTTT. Its translation: CASSPPGQGNEKLFF.

The genes are TRBV7-2 and TRBJ2-7; D ambiguous. The CDR3 has 13 residues. Trimming took off 5 bases at V and 7 bases at J, with 15 bases between the two ends. Germline V CDR1 and CDR2: SGHTA, FQGNSA. The CDR3 reads CASSPRPSGEQYF. The CDR3 DNA reads as TGTGCCAGCAGCCCAAGACCCTCCGGGGAGCAGTACTTC. Looking up the rest from reference TRBV7-2 and TRBJ2-7 gives the full variable domain: GAGVSQSPSNKVTEKGKDVELRCDPISGHTALYWYRQSLGQGLEFLIYFQGNSAPDKSGLPSDRFSAERTGGSVSTLTIQRTQQEDSAVYLCASSPRPSGEQYFGPGTRLTVT.

The chain couples TRBV18 to TRBJ2-3; 8 bases map to TRBD2. This CDR3 is 15 amino acids long. CDR1 and CDR2 from the germline V gene are KGHSH and LQKENI. V gave up 3 bases and J gave up 2 bases; unmatched junction bases: 4. This chain's CDR3 is CASSPVAGSTDTQYF. For the CDR3, the DNA is TGTGCCAGCTCACCGGTAGCGGGGTCCACAGATACGCAGTATTTT.

This chain joins TRBV29-1 and TRBJ2-1, with D possibly being TRBD2 (6 bases). V was cut by 4 bases and J by 4 bases, with 17 bases left in between. Germline CDR1 reads SQVTM; CDR2 reads ANQGSEA. This CDR3 has 15 residues. The DNA of the CDR3 is TGCAGCGTTGGAAGACTAGGCCCCTCTTACAATGAGCAGTTCTTC. This translates into CSVGRLGPSYNEQFF.

In DNA, the CDR3 is TGTGCCAGCAGCGCCCTCCGCGGCAGAGGATACTATGGCTACACCTTC. It translates to CASSALRGRGYYGYTF. The chain employs TRBV5-4 and TRBJ1-2; no reliable D call. Germline lookup yields CDR1 SGHNT and CDR2 YYREEE (reference sequence). The CDR3 has 16 residues. V shed 4 bases and J shed 3 bases, with 19 bases lying between them.

This chain connects TRBV7-9 to TRBJ1-6; TRBD1 matches 8 bases. The ends lost 5 bases at V and 9 bases at J; junction bases unmatched: 9. Germline V gene data show CDR1 as SEHNR and CDR2 as FQNEAQ (reference sequence). The CDR3 runs 15 residues. In DNA, the CDR3 is TGTGCCAGCAGCCCACAACAGGGGGAGGGTTCACCCCTCCACTTT. Protein: CASSPQQGEGSPLHF.

The V call is TRBV5-4, the J call TRBJ2-3, with D possibly matching TRBD1 (5 bases). V lost 0 bases and J lost 0, with 11 bases in between. CDR3 length: 16 residues. Germline loops: CDR1 SGHNT, CDR2 YYREEE (reference sequence). CDR3 sequence: CASSLGGGPSTDTQYF. In nucleotides, the CDR3 is TGTGCCAGCAGCTTGGGGGGCGGCCCTAGCACAGATACGCAGTATTTT.

J is TRBJ1-4 and V is TRBV10-3; 10 nucleotides match TRBD1. With V trimmed by 6 bases and J by 5 bases, 9 bases remained unmatched. Germline CDR1 is ENHRY and CDR2 is SYGVKD. This CDR3 is built from 16 residues. CDR3 in DNA: TGTGCCATCAGCAATTTACCGGGACAGGGGAATGAAAAACTGTTTTTT. Its protein product is CAISNLPGQGNEKLFF.

This clone was counted only a few times. The chain recombines TRBV6-5 with TRBJ2-1; TRBD2 matches at 11 bases. The CDR3 is made up of 16 amino acids. CDR1 is MNHEY, CDR2 SVGAGI, per germline. V was clipped by 4 bases and J by 6 bases; unmatched bases: 8. The CDR3 sequence: CASSSLIAGGPNEQFF. The CDR3 DNA sequence: TGTGCCAGCAGTTCCCTCATAGCGGGGGGGCCCAATGAGCAGTTCTTC.

The chain recombines TRBV28 with TRBJ1-5; 10 nucleotides match TRBD1. This CDR3 contains 16 residues. J was trimmed by 9 bases and V by 6 bases; bases with no gene match: 14. The V gene's germline CDR1 is MDHEN and CDR2 SYDVKM. The CDR3 DNA reads TGTGCCAGCAGCCTCCAGACAGGGGGCCTGTTTCTGCCCCAGCATTTT. This translates into CASSLQTGGLFLPQHF.

The rearrangement links TRBV5-1 to TRBJ2-7; TRBD1 aligns across 7 bases. The germline gives CDR1 SGHRS, CDR2 YFSETQ. V was clipped by 8 bases and J by 0 bases; unmatched bases: 5. CDR3 size: 13 residues. The DNA for the CDR3 is TGCGCCAGTCGGGACAGTAGCTCCTACGAGCAGTACTTC. It codes for CASRDSSSYEQYF.